This is a list of T cell receptor beta chains from one sample in a study of cytomegalovirus exposure and HLA in healthy donors. Generated by immunoSEQ multiplex PCR, the TCRdb table keeps only in-frame clones and is missing some. The profile shows 130,000 or so clones, 70% to 80% of them singletons. Sequencing input: PBMCs. These receptors originate from a female donor in good health and CMV-seronegative. Both conserved end residues are part of each CDR3. Each record gives: V gene, clone size, D gene, J gene, CDR3 protein, CDR3 DNA. D genes are given only for firm matches. Not every row has a clone size; where given, it reads once, few, many or a size class.

V gene: TRBV7-2
clone size: .
D gene: TRBD1
J gene: TRBJ1-1
CDR3 protein: CASSAPDRAKAFF
CDR3 DNA: TGTGCCAGCAGCGCCCCGGACAGGGCTAAAGCTTTCTTT

V gene: TRBV7-9
clone size: .
D gene: .
J gene: TRBJ1-4
CDR3 protein: CASSLKGPNEKLFF
CDR3 DNA: TGTGCCAGCAGCTTAAAGGGGCCCAATGAAAAACTGTTTTTT

V gene: TRBV19
clone size: .
D gene: TRBD1
J gene: TRBJ2-2
CDR3 protein: CASSAGQGMNTGELFF
CDR3 DNA: TGTGCCAGTAGTGCCGGACAGGGGATGAACACCGGGGAGCTGTTTTTT

V gene: TRBV6-4
clone size: many
D gene: .
J gene: TRBJ2-3
CDR3 protein: CASSDSVGGPGDTQYF
CDR3 DNA: TGTGCCAGCAGTGACTCGGTGGGGGGGCCAGGAGATACGCAGTATTTT

V gene: TRBV9
clone size: .
D gene: .
J gene: TRBJ2-2
CDR3 protein: CASSAVALGELFF
CDR3 DNA: TGTGCCAGCAGCGCGGTAGCCCTCGGGGAGCTGTTTTTT

V gene: TRBV6-1
clone size: .
D gene: TRBD2
J gene: TRBJ2-7
CDR3 protein: CASSGVPSGSYEQYF
CDR3 DNA: TGTGCCAGCAGTGGGGTACCTAGCGGGTCCTACGAGCAGTACTTC

V gene: TRBV6-4
clone size: .
D gene: .
J gene: TRBJ1-2
CDR3 protein: CASSEWAGKDGYTF
CDR3 DNA: TGTGCCAGCAGTGAGTGGGCAGGAAAAGATGGCTACACCTTC

V gene: TRBV11-2
clone size: .
D gene: TRBD2
J gene: TRBJ2-1
CDR3 protein: CASSPKIGGGGGADNEQFF
CDR3 DNA: TGTGCCAGCAGCCCGAAAATAGGCGGCGGCGGGGGGGCCGACAATGAGCAGTTCTTC

V gene: TRBV28
clone size: .
D gene: TRBD1
J gene: TRBJ1-1
CDR3 protein: CASSYFRDRGRKNLEAFF
CDR3 DNA: TGTGCCAGCAGCTATTTCCGGGACAGGGGGCGCAAAAATCTTGAAGCTTTCTTT

V gene: TRBV19
clone size: .
D gene: TRBD2
J gene: TRBJ2-2
CDR3 protein: CASRDHGGVNTGELFF
CDR3 DNA: TGTGCCAGTAGGGACCACGGGGGGGTGAACACCGGGGAGCTGTTTTTT

V gene: TRBV7-2
clone size: .
D gene: TRBD1
J gene: TRBJ1-1
CDR3 protein: CASSLPTGVGTEAFF
CDR3 DNA: TGTGCCAGCAGCTTACCTACAGGGGTTGGAACTGAAGCTTTCTTT

V gene: TRBV29-1
clone size: .
D gene: TRBD1
J gene: TRBJ2-7
CDR3 protein: CSVGGDRGTYEQYF
CDR3 DNA: TGCAGCGTTGGTGGGGACAGGGGAACCTACGAGCAGTACTTC

V gene: TRBV4-1
clone size: .
D gene: TRBD2
J gene: TRBJ2-6
CDR3 protein: CASSQLGLAGQGSGANVLTF
CDR3 DNA: TGCGCCAGCAGCCAACTCGGTCTAGCGGGTCAAGGCTCTGGGGCCAACGTCCTGACTTTC

V gene: TRBV29-1
clone size: .
D gene: .
J gene: TRBJ1-2
CDR3 protein: CSVDRGFNYGYTF
CDR3 DNA: TGCAGCGTTGATCGGGGGTTCAACTATGGCTACACCTTC

V gene: TRBV5-1
clone size: .
D gene: .
J gene: TRBJ2-6
CDR3 protein: CASSQQGTGANVLTF
CDR3 DNA: TGCGCCAGCAGCCAACAGGGAACCGGGGCCAACGTCCTGACTTTC

V gene: TRBV27
clone size: .
D gene: .
J gene: TRBJ1-2
CDR3 protein: CASSLAGARGVNGYTF
CDR3 DNA: TGTGCCAGCAGTTTAGCGGGGGCCAGGGGTGTGAATGGCTACACCTTC

V gene: TRBV7-9
clone size: .
D gene: .
J gene: TRBJ2-3
CDR3 protein: CASSPRTDSTDTQYF
CDR3 DNA: TGTGCCAGCAGCCCGAGGACTGACAGCACAGATACGCAGTATTTT

V gene: TRBV13
clone size: .
D gene: .
J gene: TRBJ2-3
CDR3 protein: CASSLGGSTDTQYF
CDR3 DNA: TGTGCCAGCAGCTTAGGGGGCTCCACAGATACGCAGTATTTT

V gene: TRBV15
clone size: once
D gene: .
J gene: TRBJ1-2
CDR3 protein: CATSRDLDSFYGYTF
CDR3 DNA: TGTGCCACCAGCAGAGATCTGGACAGTTTCTATGGCTACACCTTC

V gene: TRBV20-1
clone size: .
D gene: .
J gene: TRBJ2-7
CDR3 protein: CSAVNPGEQYF
CDR3 DNA: TGCAGTGCCGTTAACCCCGGCGAGCAGTACTTC

V gene: TRBV9
clone size: few
D gene: TRBD1
J gene: TRBJ2-7
CDR3 protein: CASSEPGQGIYEQYF
CDR3 DNA: TGTGCCAGCAGCGAGCCGGGACAGGGGATTTACGAGCAGTACTTC

V gene: TRBV11-3
clone size: .
D gene: .
J gene: TRBJ2-1
CDR3 protein: CASSFLGGEGDNEQFF
CDR3 DNA: TGTGCCAGCAGCTTCCTTGGGGGCGAAGGAGACAATGAGCAGTTCTTC

V gene: TRBV7-2
clone size: once
D gene: TRBD2
J gene: TRBJ2-1
CDR3 protein: CASNLWGAGGNNEQFF
CDR3 DNA: TGTGCCAGCAATCTCTGGGGGGCGGGGGGGAACAATGAGCAGTTCTTC

V gene: TRBV19
clone size: few
D gene: .
J gene: TRBJ1-5
CDR3 protein: CASSMPGYNQPQHF
CDR3 DNA: TGTGCCAGTAGTATGCCCGGTTACAATCAGCCCCAGCATTTT

V gene: TRBV7-9
clone size: .
D gene: TRBD2
J gene: TRBJ2-7
CDR3 protein: CASSLGALAGTDYEQYF
CDR3 DNA: TGTGCCAGCAGCTTAGGTGCCCTAGCGGGAACAGACTACGAGCAGTACTTC

V gene: TRBV30
clone size: .
D gene: .
J gene: TRBJ2-3
CDR3 protein: CAWSAAHLLDTQYF
CDR3 DNA: TGTGCCTGGAGCGCTGCGCACCTTCTGGATACGCAGTATTTT

V gene: TRBV5-8
clone size: .
D gene: TRBD2
J gene: TRBJ2-1
CDR3 protein: CASSLFASGGSYNEQFF
CDR3 DNA: TGTGCCAGCAGCTTGTTTGCTAGCGGGGGCTCCTACAATGAGCAGTTCTTC